The present TCR beta chain was sequenced within a study of blood T cell repertoires in COVID-19. Clinical history reported by participants formed the basis on which cohorts were assigned. Some clones are missing from TCRdb's copy, which holds only in-frame ones; the method was immunoSEQ multiplex PCR. The sample records under 200,000 clones, about 90% being singletons. The clonotype originates from a woman in her forties or fifties who had recovered from COVID-19. The sample comprised PBMCs or T cells enriched from blood (not recorded which).

The CDR3 loop reads CASSLPVITNYGYTF. For the CDR3, the DNA is TGTGCCAGCAGCTTACCAGTAATTACTAACTATGGCTACACCTTC. The rearrangement uses TRBV7-2 and TRBJ1-2, with D uncertain. Germline CDR1 and CDR2: SGHTA and FQGNSA. Between the trimmed V and J ends, which lost 2 bases and 0 bases, there was a span of 10 bases. The CDR3 consists of 15 residues.